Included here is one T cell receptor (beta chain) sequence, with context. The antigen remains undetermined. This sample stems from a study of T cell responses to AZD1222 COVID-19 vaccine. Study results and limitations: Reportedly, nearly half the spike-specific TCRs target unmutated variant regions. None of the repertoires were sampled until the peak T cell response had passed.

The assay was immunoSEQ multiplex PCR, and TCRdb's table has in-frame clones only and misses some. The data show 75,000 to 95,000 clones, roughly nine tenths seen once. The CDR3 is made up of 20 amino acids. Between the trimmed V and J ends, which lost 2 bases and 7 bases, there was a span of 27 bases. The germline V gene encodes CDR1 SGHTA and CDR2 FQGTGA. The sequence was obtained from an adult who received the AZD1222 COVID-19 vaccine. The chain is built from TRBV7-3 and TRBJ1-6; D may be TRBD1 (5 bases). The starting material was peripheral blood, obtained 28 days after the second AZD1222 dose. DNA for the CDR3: TGTGCCAGCAGCTTACCTCGACCGAAAAAAATTGAGGGGAGGAATTCACCCCTCCACTTT. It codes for CASSLPRPKKIEGRNSPLHF.